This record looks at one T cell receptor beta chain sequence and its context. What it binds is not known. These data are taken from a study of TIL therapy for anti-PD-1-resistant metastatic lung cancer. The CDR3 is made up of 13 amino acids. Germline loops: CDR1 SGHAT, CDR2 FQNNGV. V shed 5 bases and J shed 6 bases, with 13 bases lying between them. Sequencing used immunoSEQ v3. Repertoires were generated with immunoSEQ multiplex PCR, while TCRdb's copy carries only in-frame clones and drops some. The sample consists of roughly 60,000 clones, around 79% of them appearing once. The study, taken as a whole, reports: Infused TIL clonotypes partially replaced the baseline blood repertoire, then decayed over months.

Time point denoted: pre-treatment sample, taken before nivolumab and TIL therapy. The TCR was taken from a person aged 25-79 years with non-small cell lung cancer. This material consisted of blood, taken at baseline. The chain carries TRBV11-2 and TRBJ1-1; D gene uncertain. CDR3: CASSRTPNAEAFF. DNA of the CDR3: TGTGCCAGCAGCAGGACCCCCAACGCTGAAGCTTTCTTT.